A single sample is the source of the 26 T cell receptor beta chains below, sequenced in a study of T cell responses to AZD1222 COVID-19 vaccine. The assay was immunoSEQ multiplex PCR, and TCRdb's table has in-frame clones only and misses some. The sample consists of 170,000 or so clones, 88% of them appearing once. Sequenced material: peripheral blood, taken 28 days after the second AZD1222 dose. Receptor source: an adult who received the AZD1222 COVID-19 vaccine.

This chain joins TRBV10-2 and TRBJ1-1; perhaps TRBD1 as D (5 bases). The CDR3 has 14 residues. Germline V CDR1 and CDR2: WSHSY, SAAADI. The V and J ends lost 2 bases and 5 bases respectively, with 12 bases between them. CDR3 loop: CASSEAGHITEAFF. The DNA for the CDR3 is TGCGCCAGCAGTGAGGCAGGACACATAACTGAAGCTTTCTTT.

The V call is TRBV10-3, the J call TRBJ2-1; D not certain. V gave up 8 bases and J gave up 5 bases, with 7 bases separating them. The germline CDR1 and CDR2 sequences are ENHRY and SYGVKD. CDR3 length: 11 amino acids. CDR3 nucleotide sequence: TGTGCCATCCGTGGCCACAATGAGCAGTTCTTC. This gives the protein CAIRGHNEQFF.

This chain links TRBV19 with TRBJ2-7; TRBD1 might be the D (6 bases). Germline loops: CDR1 LNHDA, CDR2 SQIVND (reference sequence). V was pared by 6 bases and J by 3 bases, with 21 bases between. CDR3 length: 16 residues. In DNA, the CDR3 is TGTGCCAGTAGCCCCCAGGGGCCGAAGGAAAACTACGAGCAGTACTTC. It codes for CASSPQGPKENYEQYF. The complete variable domain, with remaining parts taken from reference TRBV19 and TRBJ2-7, reads DGGITQSPKYLFRKEGQNVTLSCEQNLNHDAMYWYRQDPGQGLRLIYYSQIVNDFQKGDIAEGYSVSREKKESFPLTVTSAQKNPTAFYLCASSPQGPKENYEQYFGPGTRLTVT.

The chain employs TRBV4-1 and TRBJ2-5, with 7 nucleotides matching TRBD1. The ends lost 0 bases at V and 4 bases at J; junction bases unmatched: 8. Germline CDR1 reads MGHRA; CDR2 reads YSYEKL. This CDR3 is built from 16 residues. The CDR3 spells CASSQDSERGRETQYF. The CDR3 nucleotides are TGCGCCAGCAGCCAAGATTCGGAAAGGGGGCGAGAGACCCAGTACTTC.

V usage is TRBV5-1 and J usage is TRBJ1-2, with no clear D. This CDR3 spans 12 amino acids. In germline, CDR1 is SGHRS, CDR2 YFSETQ. Trimming stripped 0 bases from V and 7 bases from J, with 7 bases between. CDR3 DNA sequence: TGCGCCAGCAGCTTGGATTTCTCTGGCTACACCTTC. Translated, it gives CASSLDFSGYTF. Combining the CDR3 with reference TRBV5-1 and TRBJ1-2 gives the whole variable domain KAGVTQTPRYLIKTRGQQVTLSCSPISGHRSVSWYQQTPGQGLQFLFEYFSETQRNKGNFPGRFSGRQFSNSRSEMNVSTLELGDSALYLCASSLDFSGYTFGSGTRLTVV.

The chain has TRBV7-3 and TRBJ1-1; 7 nucleotides agree with TRBD1. The CDR3 is made up of 12 amino acids. J lost 8 bases, V lost 5 bases, and 5 bases had no gene match. Germline V gene sequence: CDR1 SGHTA, CDR2 FQGTGA. This CDR3 is CASSTPGQEAFF. In DNA, the CDR3 is TGTGCCAGCAGCACTCCGGGACAGGAAGCTTTCTTT.

The V and J genes are TRBV7-2 and TRBJ1-2; no clear D gene. Deletions cut 0 bases from V and 1 base from J, with 15 bases between. CDR1 and CDR2 (germline): SGHTA, FQGNSA. CDR3 length: 17 amino acids. CDR3 DNA sequence: TGTGCCAGCAGCTTAGCGCTTTACCGAGCTAATAACTATGGCTACACCTTC. It is translated as CASSLALYRANNYGYTF.

The chain has TRBV4-1 and TRBJ1-3; D perhaps matches TRBD1 (5 bases). Per germline, CDR1 MGHRA and CDR2 YSYEKL. The V and J ends lost 3 bases and 0 bases respectively, with 9 bases between them. The CDR3 contains 15 residues. The CDR3 DNA sequence: TGCGCCAGCAGCCAGACAGTTCTCTCTGGAAACACCATATATTTT. Residues: CASSQTVLSGNTIYF.

The rearrangement joins TRBV10-3 to TRBJ2-3; possible D gene TRBD2, 6 bases. This CDR3 comprises 15 residues. CDR1 and CDR2 from the germline V gene are ENHRY and SYGVKD. V was pared by 7 bases and J by 2 bases, with 16 bases between. The CDR3 region is CAINPTGGYTDTQYF. The CDR3 nucleotides read TGTGCCATCAATCCTACCGGGGGATACACAGATACGCAGTATTTT.

This clone was counted a single time. The gene calls are TRBV19 and TRBJ1-2; D gene uncertain. The germline CDR1 and CDR2 sequences are LNHDA and SQIVND (reference sequence). The CDR3 spans 14 residues. V was shortened by 0 bases and J by 3 bases, with 8 bases between the two germline ends. The CDR3 DNA is TGTGCCAGTAGTATAGAGGGAGCCTACTATGGCTACACCTTC. This sequence encodes CASSIEGAYYGYTF.

The V and J genes are TRBV7-2 and TRBJ2-2, with TRBD2 matching 13 bases. V dropped 5 bases and J dropped 4; count of bases not matched to a gene: 7. The CDR3 is made up of 17 amino acids. Germline-derived CDR1 and CDR2 are SGHTA and FQGNSA. CDR3 protein: CASSQRLAGGRTGELFF. The CDR3 nucleotides read TGTGCCAGCAGCCAACGACTAGCGGGGGGTCGCACCGGGGAGCTGTTTTTT.

The J gene is TRBJ1-2, the V gene TRBV2; 7 nucleotides align to TRBD1. Germline CDR1 and CDR2: SNHLY and FYNNEI. Unmatched junction bases numbered 7, after V lost 6 bases and J lost 6 bases. The CDR3 is 13 amino acids. The CDR3 DNA is TGTGCCAGCAGCACCTACAGGGGCCATGGCTACACCTTC. This translates into CASSTYRGHGYTF. The full variable domain, with the rest looked up from reference TRBV2 and TRBJ1-2, is EPEVTQTPSHQVTQMGQEVILRCVPISNHLYFYWYRQILGQKVEFLVSFYNNEISEKSEIFDDQFSVERPDGSNFTLKIRSTKLEDSAMYFCASSTYRGHGYTFGSGTRLTVV.

The chain uses TRBV25-1 and TRBJ1-1; 7 bases agree with TRBD1. The CDR3 consists of 13 residues. CDR1 and CDR2 from the germline V gene are MGHDK and SYGVNS. V lost 7 bases, J lost 5 bases, and 7 bases stayed unmatched. The CDR3 spells CASTSTGETEAFF. CDR3 DNA: TGTGCCAGCACCTCAACAGGGGAGACTGAAGCTTTCTTT.

The CDR3 DNA reads TGTGCCAGCGTGGACAGGGGCGCGCACTATGGCTACACCTTC. This gives the protein CASVDRGAHYGYTF. The genes are TRBV2 and TRBJ1-2; 9 nucleotides match TRBD1. Germline values: CDR1 SNHLY, CDR2 FYNNEI. This CDR3 spans 14 amino acids. Germline trimming cut 8 bases from V and 3 bases from J; bases unmatched to any gene: 7.

The chain links TRBV4-1 to TRBJ2-3; TRBD2 agrees at 8 bases. CDR1 is MGHRA, CDR2 YSYEKL, per germline. Losses at the gene ends were 0 bases for V and 5 bases for J; bases not matched to a gene: 7. The CDR3 contains 16 residues. The CDR3 is CASSQEGTRGLDTQYF. The CDR3 DNA reads as TGCGCCAGCAGCCAAGAGGGGACTAGGGGTTTAGATACGCAGTATTTT.

The J gene is TRBJ2-7, the V gene TRBV7-2; 9 bases are a match to TRBD1. The trim removed 3 bases at V and 0 bases at J, leaving 3 bases unmatched. CDR1 and CDR2 (germline): SGHTA, FQGNSA. The CDR3 consists of 15 residues. CDR3 sequence: CASSFATGGSYEQYF. CDR3 sequence (DNA): TGTGCCAGCAGCTTCGCGACAGGGGGCTCCTACGAGCAGTACTTC.

The V and J genes are TRBV3-1 (or the pseudogene TRBV3-2) and TRBJ2-1, with D uncertain. The CDR3 is made up of 16 amino acids. The germline V and J ends were trimmed by 4 bases and 8 bases, with 21 bases remaining between them. Germline CDR1 LGHDT, CDR2 YNNKEL (reference sequence). CDR3 coding DNA: TGTGCCAGCAGCCGGCTAGTCCCCTTAGGGTTGGATGAGCAGTTCTTC. As protein: CASSRLVPLGLDEQFF.

The chain couples TRBV7-2 to TRBJ2-1, with D perhaps TRBD1 or TRBD2 (5 bases each). Germline V gene sequence: CDR1 SGHTA, CDR2 FQGNSA. V lost 3 bases to trimming and J lost 5 bases, with 14 bases between them. This CDR3 spans 15 amino acids. CDR3 nucleotides: TGTGCCAGCAGCTTCGGGACCCCTTTTGACAATGAGCAGTTCTTC. This codes for CASSFGTPFDNEQFF.

The J gene is TRBJ1-2, the V gene TRBV25-1; 9 positions agree with TRBD1. CDR1 MGHDK and CDR2 SYGVNS come from the germline V gene. The CDR3 runs to 14 residues. Unmatched junction bases numbered 6, after V lost 3 bases and J lost 7 bases. CDR3 DNA: TGTGCCAGCAGTGACCCCGGGACAGGGCTTGGCTACACCTTC. Its translation: CASSDPGTGLGYTF.

In its sample, this clone was seen once. This chain joins TRBV4-1 and TRBJ1-4; 10 nucleotides agree with TRBD1. This CDR3 has 17 residues. V was pared by 3 bases and J by 4 bases, with 8 bases of the junction left unmatched. Germline CDR1 is MGHRA and CDR2 is YSYEKL. In nucleotides, the CDR3 is TGCGCCAGCAGCCAGGTGGGACAGGGGCGGAATAATGAAAAACTGTTTTTT. Translating gives CASSQVGQGRNNEKLFF.

CDR3 protein: CSVRPGLEVRQYF. Here the CDR3 DNA reads TGCAGCGTGCGTCCGGGACTAGAGGTCAGGCAGTACTTC. V usage is TRBV29-1 and J usage is TRBJ2-4; 8 nucleotides align to TRBD2. With 6 bases clipped from V and 13 bases from J, the junction kept 14 bases outside the gene matches. The CDR3 sequence is 13 residues long. Germline CDR1 is SQVTM and CDR2 is ANQGSEA.

This sequence joins TRBV10-3 and TRBJ2-7; 12 nucleotides align to TRBD2. V trimming: 10 bases; J trimming: 5 bases; junction bases outside the gene matches: 9. The CDR3 spans 14 residues. Germline V CDR1 and CDR2: ENHRY, SYGVKD. The CDR3 nucleotides read TGTGCCACCAGAACTAGCGGGGGGCCCCACGAGCAGTACTTC. This translates into CATRTSGGPHEQYF.

This clone appeared once. The chain combines TRBV2 with TRBJ1-3, with 8 positions matching TRBD1. Germline values: CDR1 SNHLY, CDR2 FYNNEI. The CDR3 consists of 13 residues. Trimming cost V 3 bases and J 7 bases; bases outside gene matches: 2. CDR3 residues: CASSDRGQNTIYF. The CDR3 DNA reads as TGTGCCAGCAGTGACAGGGGGCAGAACACCATATATTTT.

The CDR3 bases are TGTGCCAGCAGCTTTATACAGGGACCCGGTCGCAATGAGCAGTTCTTC. It translates to CASSFIQGPGRNEQFF. V usage is TRBV11-2 and J usage is TRBJ2-1; weak D call: TRBD1 (6 bases). Looked up from germline, CDR1 is SGHAT and CDR2 is FQNNGV. Deletions cut 3 bases from V and 6 bases from J, with 18 bases between. The CDR3 loop spans 16 amino acids. Variable domain in full (rest from reference TRBV11-2 and TRBJ2-1): EAGVAQSPRYKIIEKRQSVAFWCNPISGHATLYWYQQILGQGPKLLIQFQNNGVVDDSQLPKDRFSAERLKGVDSTLKIQPAKLEDSAVYLCASSFIQGPGRNEQFFGPGTRLTVL.

This chain joins TRBV5-6 and TRBJ2-7; D is ambiguous. The V end lost 2 bases, the J end lost 2 bases, and 8 bases lay between the germline ends. The CDR3 totals 13 residues. In germline, CDR1 is SGHDT, CDR2 YYEEEE. In DNA, the CDR3 is TGTGCCAGCAGCTTAGGACGTACCTACGAGCAGTACTTC. Translated: CASSLGRTYEQYF.

The chain combines TRBV15 with TRBJ1-3; D is unclear. The V end was cut by 0 bases, the J end by 0 bases, with 6 bases between. The CDR3 has 15 amino acids. Looked up from germline, CDR1 is LNHNV and CDR2 is YYDKDF (reference sequence). The CDR3 loop is CATSRDPNSGNTIYF. The CDR3 coding sequence is TGTGCCACCAGCAGAGATCCTAACTCTGGAAACACCATATATTTT.